These 8 T cell receptor beta chains originate from one sample sequenced in a study of T cell responses to AZD1222 COVID-19 vaccine (dated by TCRdb to the early 2020s). The library was built by means of the immunoSEQ multiplex PCR assay. TCRdb took this table from immuneACCESS and kept in-frame rearrangements with V and J called. Such tables lack part of the clones; where checked against another copy, unresolved V genes explain under half of the gap, and the rest is unexplained. Here the sample has about 180,000 clones; roughly 92% occur a single time. The ten largest clones take up around 1.5% of the sample. Explained via the paper, the time point label denotes: about 28 days (+/-7) after the second vaccine dose. Source: peripheral blood, taken 28 days after the second AZD1222 dose. These receptors all come from an adult who received the AZD1222 COVID-19 vaccine.

As for this clone: At one of its ends the junction is not consistent with the germline gene, which may arise from a read error. J is TRBJ2-7 and V is TRBV7-2; 9 bases map to TRBD1. This CDR3 has 14 amino acids. CDR1 is SGHTA, CDR2 FQGNSA, per germline. The CDR3 sequence is CAGSLVRTGDEQYF. Here the CDR3 DNA reads TGTGCCGGCAGCTTAGTTCGGACAGGGGACGAGCAGTACTTC.

V is TRBV6-5 and J is TRBJ1-4; 9 positions match TRBD1. Germline V gene sequence: CDR1 MNHEY, CDR2 SVGAGI. Trimming cost V 6 bases and J 2 bases; bases outside gene matches: 4. This CDR3 has 15 amino acids. The CDR3 bases are TGTGCCAGCAGGGACAGGGGACGTACTAATGAAAAACTGTTTTTT. As protein: CASRDRGRTNEKLFF.

The rearrangement joins TRBV30 to TRBJ1-2; a possible D gene is TRBD1 (5 bases). The length of the CDR3 is 15 residues. Germline V gene lookup returns CDR1 GTSNPN and CDR2 SVGIG (reference sequence). Trimming shortened V by 4 bases and J by 4 bases, and 19 bases separated the two germline ends. The CDR3 coding sequence is TGTGCCTGGAAACGGGACGTCCTATCTTCCTATGGCTACACCTTC. As protein: CAWKRDVLSSYGYTF.

The V call is TRBV20-1, the J call TRBJ1-3; D remains ambiguous. V lost 5 bases to trimming and J lost 7 bases, with 9 bases between them. The CDR3 sequence is 11 residues long. Germline CDR1 and CDR2: DFQATT and SNEGSKA (reference sequence). In DNA form, the CDR3 reads TGCAGTGCTTTCATAGAGAACACCATATATTTT. Encoded protein: CSAFIENTIYF.

The rearrangement links TRBV5-4 to TRBJ1-3; TRBD1 is a possible D gene (5 bases). The V and J ends lost 4 bases and 4 bases respectively, with 18 bases between them. There are 16 residues in the CDR3. Germline assignment: CDR1 SGHNT and CDR2 YYREEE (reference sequence). In DNA, the CDR3 is TGTGCCAGCAGCCCGGCTGGGGGAGCCCTGGGAAACACCATATATTTT. Amino acids: CASSPAGGALGNTIYF.

This rearrangement joins TRBV11-3 to TRBJ1-2; D gene uncertain. Trimming shortened V by 5 bases and J by 2 bases, and 9 bases separated the two germline ends. Looked up from germline, CDR1 is SGHNT and CDR2 is YENEEA. This CDR3 contains 13 residues. CDR3 amino acids: CASSPSPNYGYTF. Written as DNA, the CDR3 is TGTGCCAGCAGCCCAAGTCCCAACTATGGCTACACCTTC.

This clone was counted once. The chain couples TRBV5-4 to TRBJ2-3, with 13 bases lining up with TRBD2. This CDR3 has 15 residues. Germline assignment: CDR1 SGHNT and CDR2 YYREEE (reference sequence). V was clipped by 5 bases and J by 4 bases; unmatched bases: 4. CDR3 loop: CASSSGLAGADTQYF. For the CDR3, the DNA is TGTGCCAGCAGTTCTGGACTAGCGGGAGCAGATACGCAGTATTTT.

Written as DNA, the CDR3 is TGCGCCAGCAGCCAAGGGTTTAACCCACAAGAGACCCAGTACTTC. It translates to CASSQGFNPQETQYF. This chain uses TRBV4-3 with TRBJ2-5, with D uncertain. The CDR3 consists of 15 residues. V lost 1 base to trimming and J lost 2 bases, with 11 bases between them. CDR1 is LGHNA and CDR2 is YSLEER in the germline V gene.